Following are 26 T cell receptor beta chains from one sample sequenced in a study of blood T cell repertoires in COVID-19. TCRdb's table, derived via immunoSEQ multiplex PCR, lists solely in-frame clones and lacks some. The repertoire holds some 72,000 clones, with about 89% as singletons. The specimen was peripheral blood. These receptors all come from a man over 45 with active or convalescent COVID-19.

This chain uses TRBV10-3 with TRBJ1-5; D ambiguous. V lost 3 bases and J 5 bases, leaving 8 bases between the germline ends. CDR3 length: 13 amino acids. Germline CDR1 and CDR2: ENHRY and SYGVKD. The CDR3 loop is CAISDTPHQPQHF. CDR3 bases: TGTGCCATCAGTGACACACCTCATCAGCCCCAGCATTTT.

The chain employs TRBV10-3 and TRBJ1-1, with D possibly being TRBD1 (6 bases). The CDR3 has 15 residues. Germline CDR1 reads ENHRY; CDR2 reads SYGVKD. V lost 3 bases and J 2 bases, leaving 13 bases between the germline ends. In nucleotides, the CDR3 is TGTGCCATCAGTGATCCACAGGGCTCAAACACTGAAGCTTTCTTT. Protein sequence: CAISDPQGSNTEAFF.

This sequence joins TRBV18 and TRBJ2-2; a weak D match, TRBD1 (6 bases). The CDR3 runs to 15 residues. With 2 bases removed from V and 0 bases from J, the gap between germline ends came to 7 bases. Germline loops: CDR1 KGHSH, CDR2 LQKENI. CDR3 bases: TGTGCCAGCTCACCAGGGGGCGCGAACACCGGGGAGCTGTTTTTT. It specifies CASSPGGANTGELFF.

Here the CDR3 DNA reads TGTGCCAGCAGCCCATTCAGGGGGCTATTCTTC. As protein: CASSPFRGLFF. V usage is TRBV11-2 and J usage is TRBJ2-1, with TRBD1 matching 8 bases. J lost 16 bases, V lost 5 bases, and 7 bases had no gene match. CDR1 and CDR2 (germline): SGHAT, FQNNGV. The CDR3 consists of 11 residues.

V gene TRBV27 combines with J gene TRBJ2-6, with D maybe TRBD1 (6 bases). The length of the CDR3 is 15 residues. Germline CDR1 MNHEY, CDR2 SMNVEV (reference sequence). Trimming took 3 bases from V and 3 from J, leaving 9 bases between them. CDR3 amino acids: CASSFGGGGANVLTF. CDR3 nucleotides: TGTGCCAGCAGTTTTGGGGGCGGTGGGGCCAACGTCCTGACTTTC.

The CDR3 nucleotides are TGTGCCAGCAGCGGAAACAGGGTCGGGTACACTGAAGCTTTCTTT. It specifies CASSGNRVGYTEAFF. The V gene is TRBV5-4, the J gene TRBJ1-1, with D possibly matching TRBD1 (6 bases). Trimming shortened V by 4 bases and J by 3 bases, and 16 bases separated the two germline ends. The CDR3 contains 15 residues. Germline values: CDR1 SGHNT, CDR2 YYREEE (reference sequence).

This chain links TRBV5-1 with TRBJ1-6; D call uncertain. CDR1 SGHRS and CDR2 YFSETQ come from the germline V gene. The CDR3 is 14 amino acids. V dropped 0 bases and J dropped 9 bases, with 10 bases sitting between them. Here the CDR3 reads CASSLAEELSPLHF. The CDR3 coding sequence is TGCGCCAGCAGCTTGGCAGAGGAGCTTTCACCCCTCCACTTT.

This clone was observed a single time. The chain joins TRBV5-1 to TRBJ2-5; 9 bases agree with TRBD2. The CDR3 is 15 amino acids. The V and J ends lost 2 bases and 5 bases, in that order; junction bases with no gene match: 7. The germline gives CDR1 SGHRS, CDR2 YFSETQ. CDR3 nucleotides: TGCGCCAGCAGCTTCCCCGGACTAGCGTATGAGACCCAGTACTTC. Translation: CASSFPGLAYETQYF.

Here the CDR3 DNA reads TGTGCCAGCAGGAGGGGGGGAGAGACCCAGTACTTC. Its protein is CASRRGGETQYF. The chain is built from TRBV2 and TRBJ2-5, with D perhaps matching TRBD2 (7 bases). The CDR3 extends over 12 amino acids. Germline-derived CDR1 and CDR2 are SNHLY and FYNNEI. Deletions cut 6 bases from V and 4 bases from J, with 9 bases between. Combining the CDR3 with reference TRBV2 and TRBJ2-5 gives the whole variable domain EPEVTQTPSHQVTQMGQEVILRCVPISNHLYFYWYRQILGQKVEFLVSFYNNEISEKSEIFDDQFSVERPDGSNFTLKIRSTKLEDSAMYFCASRRGGETQYFGPGTRLLVL.

V is TRBV18 and J is TRBJ1-2; 8 nucleotides line up with TRBD1. CDR1 and CDR2 (germline): KGHSH, LQKENI. V lost 0 bases, J lost 5 bases, and 5 bases stayed unmatched. The length of the CDR3 is 15 residues. DNA of the CDR3: TGTGCCAGCTCACCACCGAGTGACAGGGGATATGGCTACACCTTC. Translation: CASSPPSDRGYGYTF.

The sample holds a few counts of this clone. This rearrangement joins TRBV5-1 to TRBJ1-1; the D gene is possibly TRBD1 (5 bases). CDR1 and CDR2 (germline): SGHRS, YFSETQ. This CDR3 is 15 amino acids long. V lost 4 bases, J lost 1 base, and 14 bases lay in between. The CDR3: CASSLEQAPNTEAFF. The DNA of the CDR3 is TGCGCCAGCAGCCTGGAACAGGCGCCGAACACTGAAGCTTTCTTT.

The chain recombines TRBV7-2 with TRBJ1-4, with no clear D. The V end was cut by 5 bases, the J end by 4 bases, with 11 bases between. The germline CDR1 and CDR2 sequences are SGHTA and FQGNSA. The CDR3 is 14 residues long. The CDR3 protein is CASSPAGINEKLFF. CDR3 sequence (DNA): TGTGCCAGCAGCCCGGCGGGTATTAATGAAAAACTGTTTTTT.

This chain links TRBV12-3 or TRBV12-4 with TRBJ2-1; D is ambiguous. Trimming cost V 3 bases and J 7 bases, with 4 bases left between them. The CDR3 is 11 amino acids. CDR3 bases: TGTGCCAGCAGTTTGAGGAATGAGCAGTTCTTC. Translation gives CASSLRNEQFF.

V gene TRBV19 combines with J gene TRBJ2-3; 8 nucleotides align to TRBD1. After removal of 4 bases from V and 3 bases from J, the junction contained 6 bases not matched to a gene. The CDR3 runs 15 residues. Per germline, CDR1 LNHDA and CDR2 SQIVND (reference sequence). This CDR3 reads CASSTRQGITDTQYF. CDR3 coding DNA: TGTGCCAGTAGTACCCGACAGGGGATAACAGATACGCAGTATTTT.

The rearrangement links TRBV27 to TRBJ2-1, with 8 bases that match TRBD2. Germline loops: CDR1 MNHEY, CDR2 SMNVEV (reference sequence). The CDR3 consists of 16 residues. Germline trimming cut 4 bases from V and 1 base from J; bases unmatched to any gene: 6. CDR3 region: CASSSGRGGSYNEQFF. DNA for the CDR3: TGTGCCAGCAGTTCCGGCCGGGGGGGATCCTACAATGAGCAGTTCTTC.

The V and J genes are TRBV24-1 and TRBJ2-5, with D possibly matching TRBD2 (7 bases). The germline V gene encodes CDR1 KGHDR and CDR2 SFDVKD. Trimming took 7 bases from V and 0 from J, leaving 17 bases between them. This CDR3 has 16 residues. This chain's CDR3 is CATSPRGEGYQETQYF. The CDR3 nucleotides read TGTGCCACCAGCCCAAGGGGGGAGGGGTACCAAGAGACCCAGTACTTC.

This clone has just one count. The CDR3 DNA follows: TGCAGCGGGGACGGCAACAGGGCCAGAACTAACTATGGCTACACCTTC. Its translation is CSGDGNRARTNYGYTF. The chain joins TRBV29-1 to TRBJ1-2, with D maybe TRBD1 (6 bases). CDR1 and CDR2 from the germline V gene are SQVTM and ANQGSEA. Trimming cost V 7 bases and J 0 bases, with 21 bases left between them. This CDR3 comprises 16 residues.

The gene calls are TRBV5-4 and TRBJ2-7; 7 bases are a match to TRBD2. Trimming removed 4 bases from V and 6 bases from J; junction bases left unmatched: 10. CDR1 is SGHNT and CDR2 is YYREEE in the germline V gene (reference sequence). The CDR3 runs to 14 residues. The DNA for the CDR3 is TGTGCCAGCAGCCTCCATGGGGGAGGGCTCGAGCAGTACTTC. As protein: CASSLHGGGLEQYF.

V is TRBV6-5 and J is TRBJ1-2; D is uncertain. V lost 2 bases and J 4 bases, leaving 8 bases between the germline ends. CDR1 and CDR2 from the germline V gene are MNHEY and SVGAGI. The CDR3 is 13 amino acids. CDR3 loop: CASSYEGAYGYTF. The CDR3, as DNA: TGTGCCAGCAGTTACGAGGGAGCCTATGGCTACACCTTC.

The chain has TRBV27 and TRBJ2-7, with D possibly TRBD2 on 6 matching bases. The V end was cut by 5 bases, the J end by 3 bases, with 11 bases between. CDR3 size: 13 residues. The germline V gene has CDR1 MNHEY and CDR2 SMNVEV (reference sequence). The CDR3 region has the DNA TGTGCCAGCAGTGCCGGAGGGGTCTACGAGCAGTACTTC. Residues: CASSAGGVYEQYF.

This chain links TRBV6-1 with TRBJ1-2, with D hard to call. This CDR3 has 14 residues. V was pared by 2 bases and J by 2 bases, with 9 bases between. The V gene's germline CDR1 is MNHNS and CDR2 SASEGT. The CDR3 protein is CASSETDYNYGYTF. CDR3 DNA sequence: TGTGCCAGCAGTGAAACAGACTACAACTATGGCTACACCTTC.

The chain has TRBV3-1 (or the pseudogene TRBV3-2) and TRBJ2-5; perhaps TRBD2 as D (6 bases). V lost 1 base, J lost 4 bases, and 19 bases lay in between. The CDR3 totals 17 residues. Germline V gene sequence: CDR1 LGHDT, CDR2 YNNKEL (reference sequence). The CDR3 sequence is CASSQGSRLETSETQYF. The CDR3 region has the DNA TGTGCCAGCAGCCAAGGTTCCCGACTAGAAACTTCAGAGACCCAGTACTTC.

The gene calls are TRBV7-6 and TRBJ1-3, with D unclear. Deletions cut 3 bases from V and 0 bases from J, with 12 bases between. CDR3 length: 16 amino acids. Germline V gene sequence: CDR1 SGHVS, CDR2 FNYEAQ. CDR3: CASSLQQLSSGNTIYF. DNA for the CDR3: TGTGCCAGCAGCTTGCAACAGTTAAGCTCTGGAAACACCATATATTTT.

The chain recombines TRBV19 with TRBJ2-3; 10 bases match TRBD2. The V segment lost 6 bases and the J segment 2 bases; nucleotides outside the gene matches: 5. The germline gives CDR1 LNHDA, CDR2 SQIVND (reference sequence). The CDR3 covers 15 residues. The CDR3 sequence: CASRPLAGTTDTQYF. The CDR3 region has the DNA TGTGCCAGTAGACCACTAGCGGGGACCACAGATACGCAGTATTTT.

The gene calls are TRBV10-2 and TRBJ2-5, with TRBD2 matching 14 bases. The CDR3 has 14 amino acids. Germline V gene lookup returns CDR1 WSHSY and CDR2 SAAADI. J was trimmed by 3 bases and V by 6 bases; bases with no gene match: 0. DNA of the CDR3: TGCGCCAGCAGGGGACTAGCGGGGGAAGAGACCCAGTACTTC. Protein product: CASRGLAGEETQYF.

The chain carries TRBV28 and TRBJ1-3; no clear D gene. Trimming pared 3 bases from V and 3 bases from J, leaving 18 bases between. The CDR3 covers 17 residues. The germline V gene has CDR1 MDHEN and CDR2 SYDVKM. CDR3 DNA sequence: TGTGCCAGCAGTTTTCCCCCGGGTCAGAAACGTGGAAACACCATATATTTT. Translated: CASSFPPGQKRGNTIYF. The entire variable domain, with the rest obtained from reference TRBV28 and TRBJ1-3, is as follows: DVKVTQSSRYLVKRTGEKVFLECVQDMDHENMFWYRQDPGLGLRLIYFSYDVKMKEKGDIPEGYSVSREKKERFSLILESASTNQTSMYLCASSFPPGQKRGNTIYFGEGSWLTVV.